This T cell receptor beta chain emerged from a study of neoadjuvant nivolumab and ipilimumab in lung cancer. The data were produced by immunoSEQ multiplex PCR, yet TCRdb's version contains in-frame clones alone and is incomplete. Among 30,000 or so clones listed, about nine tenths were seen once. Trimming removed 0 bases from V and 0 bases from J, with 9 bases in between. The germline CDR1 and CDR2 sequences are LGHNA and YSLEER. This CDR3 has 16 amino acids. The material was peripheral blood, obtained after neoadjuvant nivolumab, alone or with ipilimumab, at or shortly before surgery. The V call is TRBV4-3, the J call TRBJ1-3; unclear D gene. The source of this sequence is an adult with non-small cell lung cancer. CDR3 sequence: CASSQEAGYSGNTIYF. Written as DNA, the CDR3 is TGCGCCAGCAGCCAAGAAGCGGGCTACTCTGGAAACACCATATATTTT.